The clone carrying this TCR beta chain was seen more than once but under ten times. What it recognizes is unknown. The source of the sample is a study of T-cell reconstitution after alpha-beta-depleted transplantation in children. Study-level findings and limits: From surviving recipient T cells and thymic progenitors came the high day-60 TCRbeta diversity observed in some patients. The main origin of T-cell counts and diversity one year after transplant was newly produced T cells. Approximately two months post-transplant, alpha-beta T cells reportedly originated from several hundred expanded graft clones.

CDR3 length equals 12 residues. The V end was cut by 5 bases, the J end by 5 bases, with 12 bases between. Looked up from germline, CDR1 is SQVTM and CDR2 is ANQGSEA. Unique molecular identifiers were used in preparing the TCRbeta library. One entry per CDR3 protein results from TCRdb running MiXCR on the PCR reads. The repertoire consists of around 800,000 distinct CDR3 sequences, with under 20% occurring once and the leading ten covering approximately 4.5%. J is TRBJ2-5 and V is TRBV29-1, with D perhaps matching TRBD2 (6 bases). The origin of this receptor is a male patient under 18 who had a stem cell transplant for acute lymphoblastic leukemia, so the T cells may come from the graft donor. Sequencing used PBMCs, mostly from graft donor cells, obtained 360 days after TCRalphabeta/CD19-depleted stem cell transplant. CDR3 DNA sequence: TGCAGCGTTTTGCGGGGCCGGGAGACCCAGTACTTC. Its translation: CSVLRGRETQYF.